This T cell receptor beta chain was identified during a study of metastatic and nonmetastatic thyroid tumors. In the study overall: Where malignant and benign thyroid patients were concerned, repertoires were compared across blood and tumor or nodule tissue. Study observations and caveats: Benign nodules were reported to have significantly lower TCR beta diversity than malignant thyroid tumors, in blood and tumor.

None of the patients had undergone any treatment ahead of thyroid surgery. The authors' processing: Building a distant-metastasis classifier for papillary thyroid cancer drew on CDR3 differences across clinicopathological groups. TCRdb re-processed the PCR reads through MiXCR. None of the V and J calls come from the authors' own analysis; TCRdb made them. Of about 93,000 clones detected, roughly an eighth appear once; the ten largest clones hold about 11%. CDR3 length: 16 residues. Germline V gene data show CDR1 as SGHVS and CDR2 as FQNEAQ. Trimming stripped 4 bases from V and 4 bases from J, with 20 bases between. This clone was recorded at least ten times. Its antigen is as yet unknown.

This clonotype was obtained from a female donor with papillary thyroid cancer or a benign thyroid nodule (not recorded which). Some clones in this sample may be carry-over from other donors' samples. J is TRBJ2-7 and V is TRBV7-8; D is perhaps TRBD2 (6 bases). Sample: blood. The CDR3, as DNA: TGTGCCAGCAGCTGGGAGGCCAGGGCACTGCGGTACGAGCAGTACTTC. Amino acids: CASSWEARALRYEQYF. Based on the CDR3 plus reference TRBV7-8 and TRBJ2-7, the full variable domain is GAGVSQSPRYKVAKRGQDVALRCDPISGHVSLFWYQQALGQGPEFLTYFQNEAQLDKSGLPSDRFFAERPEGSVSTLKIQRTQQEDSAVYLCASSWEARALRYEQYFGPGTRLTVT.